This entry lists 28 T cell receptor beta chains sequenced from one sample in a study of HIV-infected patients and healthy controls. TCRdb ran MiXCR on the 5' RACE reads and lists one entry per CDR3 protein. The sample gives around 20,000 distinct CDR3 sequences, less than 20% of which show up once; roughly 33% is in the top ten. Input material: CD8+ T cells from blood. The source of these receptors is a human donor in good health.

This clonotype was detected many times. The chain combines TRBV7-9 with TRBJ2-5, with 7 bases matching TRBD1. The V gene end was trimmed by 4 bases and the J gene end by 3 bases; junction bases not matched to a gene: 5. The CDR3 totals 14 residues. Germline V gene lookup returns CDR1 SEHNR and CDR2 FQNEAQ (reference sequence). CDR3 loop: CASSWDSKKETQYF. In DNA form, the CDR3 reads TGTGCCAGCAGCTGGGACAGCAAGAAAGAGACCCAGTACTTC.

A few counts support this clonotype. The rearrangement links TRBV7-9 to TRBJ2-3; D tentatively fits TRBD1 or TRBD2 (5 bases each). This CDR3 contains 13 residues. CDR1 is SEHNR and CDR2 is FQNEAQ in the germline V gene (reference sequence). The V end lost 1 base, the J end lost 4 bases, and 6 bases lay between the germline ends. This CDR3 is CASSLGGSDTQYF. CDR3 nucleotide sequence: TGTGCCAGCAGCTTAGGGGGGTCAGATACGCAGTATTTT.

This clonotype was seen only a few times. The chain is built from TRBV12-3 or TRBV12-4 and TRBJ2-7; D remains unclear. The CDR3 extends over 12 amino acids. Deletions cut 5 bases from V and 5 bases from J, with 10 bases between. For the CDR3, the DNA is TGTGCCAGCAGTCTTAACTACGACGAGCAGTACTTC. Amino acids: CASSLNYDEQYF.

This clonotype was counted between two and nine times. This sequence joins TRBV6-4 and TRBJ2-3; 9 bases are shared with TRBD2. The CDR3 contains 15 residues. V lost 5 bases, J lost 3 bases, and 6 bases stayed unmatched. Germline V gives CDR1 MRHNA, CDR2 SNTAGT. CDR3 nucleotides: TGTGCCAGCAGTCCTTGGACTAGCGAAACAGATACGCAGTATTTT. Protein product: CASSPWTSETDTQYF.

Here the CDR3 DNA reads TGTGCCAGCAGCTTAAGGGACAGCTCTATCACAGATACGCAGTATTTT. This gives the protein CASSLRDSSITDTQYF. The rearrangement joins TRBV7-9 to TRBJ2-3; TRBD1 matches 7 bases. The J segment lost 2 bases and the V segment lost 2 bases, leaving 7 bases of the junction unmatched. This CDR3 is built from 16 residues. The germline CDR1 and CDR2 sequences are SEHNR and FQNEAQ (reference sequence).

Only a few counts were recorded for this clonotype. The CDR3 loop is CASSLSKGVRYGYTF. The CDR3 nucleotides read TGTGCCAGCAGTTTATCGAAGGGAGTACGCTATGGCTACACCTTC. The V call is TRBV12-3 or TRBV12-4, the J call TRBJ1-2; D gene unclear. The CDR3 loop spans 15 amino acids. V lost 2 bases and J lost 4, with 14 bases in between.

The table lists this clonotype with many counts. The V and J genes are TRBV6-5 and TRBJ2-1; D uncertain. This CDR3 is 15 amino acids long. V was trimmed by 0 bases and J by 2 bases, leaving 8 bases between them. Germline V gene data show CDR1 as MNHEY and CDR2 as SVGAGI. For the CDR3, the DNA is TGTGCCAGCAGTTACTCTGGCGTTACCTACAATGAGCAGTTCTTC. It translates to CASSYSGVTYNEQFF.

The CDR3 nucleotides read TGTGCCTGGAGTCTCACAGGGCCAGATACGCAGTATTTT. It translates to CAWSLTGPDTQYF. The chain uses TRBV30 and TRBJ2-3; D may be TRBD1 (6 bases). The V and J ends lost 2 bases and 4 bases respectively, with 10 bases between them. The CDR3 totals 13 residues. Germline lookup yields CDR1 GTSNPN and CDR2 SVGIG (reference sequence).

This clonotype has just a few counts. The rearrangement links TRBV9 to TRBJ2-1; 13 nucleotides line up with TRBD2. The germline CDR1 and CDR2 sequences are SGDLS and YYNGEE. With 0 bases clipped from V and 6 bases from J, the junction kept 6 bases outside the gene matches. CDR3 length equals 17 residues. DNA of the CDR3: TGTGCCAGCAGCGTAGATGGGACTAGCGGGGAAACCAATGAGCAGTTCTTC. Amino acid sequence: CASSVDGTSGETNEQFF. Looking up the rest from reference TRBV9 and TRBJ2-1 gives the full variable domain: DSGVTQTPKHLITATGQRVTLRCSPRSGDLSVYWYQQSLDQGLQFLIQYYNGEERAKGNILERFSAQQFPDLHSELNLSSLELGDSALYFCASSVDGTSGETNEQFFGPGTRLTVL.

The V and J genes are TRBV25-1 and TRBJ1-1; D perhaps matches TRBD1 (6 bases). The CDR3 runs to 14 residues. Trimming left V 3 bases short and J 0 bases short, with 8 bases between. The germline CDR1 and CDR2 sequences are MGHDK and SYGVNS. The chain's CDR3 is CASSDGQMNTEAFF. The CDR3 DNA reads as TGTGCCAGCAGTGACGGACAGATGAACACTGAAGCTTTCTTT.

This clonotype was seen ten or more times. The V and J genes are TRBV24-1 and TRBJ1-1; TRBD1 matches at 7 bases. J was trimmed by 6 bases and V by 10 bases; bases with no gene match: 7. The V gene's germline CDR1 is KGHDR and CDR2 SFDVKD. This CDR3 has 12 residues. The CDR3 DNA reads as TGTGCCACAACCGCAGGGGGGTCTGAAGCTTTCTTT. Amino acid sequence: CATTAGGSEAFF.

This clonotype was observed at least ten times. The chain has TRBV5-1 and TRBJ2-1; D might be TRBD1 or TRBD2, each matching 6 bases. The CDR3 totals 14 residues. The V and J ends lost 7 bases and 1 base respectively, with 12 bases between them. Per the germline V gene, CDR1 is SGHRS and CDR2 is YFSETQ. CDR3 residues: CASWRDTSYNEQFF. In DNA, the CDR3 is TGCGCCAGCTGGAGGGACACATCCTACAATGAGCAGTTCTTC.

This clonotype has only a few counts. V and J are TRBV30 and TRBJ2-1; D is perhaps TRBD1 (6 bases). The germline V and J ends were trimmed by 3 bases and 3 bases, with 18 bases remaining between them. The CDR3 is made up of 16 amino acids. Germline V gene lookup returns CDR1 GTSNPN and CDR2 SVGIG (reference sequence). CDR3 amino acids: CAWRPPHQGNYNEQFF. The CDR3 DNA is TGTGCCTGGAGACCCCCCCATCAGGGGAACTACAATGAGCAGTTCTTC. Supplemented by reference TRBV30 and TRBJ2-1, the full variable domain reads SQTIHQWPATLVQPVGSPLSLECTVEGTSNPNLYWYRQAAGRGLQLLFYSVGIGQISSEVPQNLSASRPQDRQFILSSKKLLLSDSGFYLCAWRPPHQGNYNEQFFGPGTRLTVL.

This chain links TRBV2 with TRBJ1-2; possibly TRBD1 for D (6 bases). The CDR3 is 12 amino acids. Germline V lookup: CDR1 SNHLY, CDR2 FYNNEI. Trimming shortened V by 6 bases and J by 4 bases, and 9 bases separated the two germline ends. For the CDR3, the DNA is TGTGCCAGCAGCGGACAGCTCTATGGCTACACCTTC. This gives the protein CASSGQLYGYTF.

Sample share makes this clonotype medium-sized. The rearrangement uses TRBV12-2 and TRBJ2-7; TRBD2 was called by the table and not checked on the DNA. TRBV12-2 corresponds to a pseudogene. The CDR3 totals 15 residues. The CDR3 spells CASRSVCGGHYEQYF. In DNA form, the CDR3 reads TGTGCAAGTCGCTCGGTATGCGGGGGGCACTACGAGCAGTACTTC.

This clonotype was observed at least ten times. The chain combines TRBV4-1 with TRBJ1-6, with D hard to call. V lost 4 bases and J lost 6, with 7 bases in between. The CDR3 sequence is 13 residues long. In germline, CDR1 is MGHRA, CDR2 YSYEKL. The DNA for the CDR3 is TGCGCCAGCAGCCTCGGAATTAATTCACCCCTCCACTTT. Protein sequence: CASSLGINSPLHF.

In its sample, this clonotype was seen many times. The CDR3 region has the DNA TGTGCCAGCAGCTTAAGGGACAACTATGGCTACACCTTC. It translates to CASSLRDNYGYTF. The chain employs TRBV7-9 and TRBJ1-2; the D gene is possibly TRBD1 (5 bases). Germline loops: CDR1 SEHNR, CDR2 FQNEAQ (reference sequence). This CDR3 is built from 13 residues. V was cut by 2 bases and J by 2 bases, with 6 bases left in between.

This clonotype was observed at least ten times. The rearrangement links TRBV29-1 to TRBJ1-1; weak D call: TRBD1 (5 bases). CDR3 length equals 15 residues. V was shortened by 0 bases and J by 5 bases, with 16 bases between the two germline ends. The germline gives CDR1 SQVTM, CDR2 ANQGSEA. CDR3 sequence (DNA): TGCAGCGTTGAAGATCTAGGAGGGGCGGGTACTGAAGCTTTCTTT. It translates to CSVEDLGGAGTEAFF.

This clonotype was counted at least ten times. This chain joins TRBV12-3 or TRBV12-4 and TRBJ1-5; TRBD1 might be the D (5 bases). The CDR3 extends over 14 amino acids. Trimming cost V 6 bases and J 1 base, with 10 bases left between them. CDR3 region: CASSLSGSNQPQHF. In nucleotides, the CDR3 is TGTGCCAGCAGCCTATCAGGGAGCAATCAGCCCCAGCATTTT.

The chain is built from TRBV19 and TRBJ1-1; a possible D gene is TRBD1 (5 bases). The CDR3 loop spans 12 amino acids. V was trimmed by 6 bases and J by 11 bases, leaving 16 bases between them. Germline CDR1 LNHDA, CDR2 SQIVND (reference sequence). CDR3 sequence: CASRGTSREAFF. The DNA for the CDR3 is TGTGCCAGTAGAGGGACCTCTAGGGAGGCTTTCTTT.

This clonotype was counted at least ten times. The genes are TRBV6-2 or TRBV6-3 and TRBJ2-1; 9 bases fit TRBD2. CDR1 MNHEY and CDR2 SVGEGT come from the germline V gene. The CDR3 has 18 amino acids. The J segment lost 2 bases and the V segment lost 4 bases, leaving 12 bases of the junction unmatched. CDR3 sequence (DNA): TGTGCCAGCAGTTCGCCCAAGCTAACTAGCGGGCCCTACAATGAGCAGTTCTTC. It codes for CASSSPKLTSGPYNEQFF.

This clonotype was seen a few times. The chain carries TRBV7-9 and TRBJ1-2, with TRBD1 matching 7 bases. In germline, CDR1 is SEHNR, CDR2 FQNEAQ (reference sequence). CDR3 length equals 13 residues. With 5 bases clipped from V and 10 bases from J, the junction kept 10 bases outside the gene matches. The CDR3 region has the DNA TGTGCCAGCAGCCCGACAGGGTTGAAGATCTACACCTTC. It is translated as CASSPTGLKIYTF.

This clonotype showed up just a few times. The genes are TRBV5-4 and TRBJ2-7; 8 bases are a match to TRBD1. Germline CDR1 SGHNT, CDR2 YYREEE (reference sequence). The trim removed 4 bases at V and 5 bases at J, leaving 8 bases unmatched. This CDR3 contains 14 residues. The CDR3 sequence is CASSDRDRRHEQYF. The CDR3 DNA sequence: TGTGCCAGCAGCGACCGGGACAGGCGGCACGAGCAGTACTTC.

This chain connects TRBV9 to TRBJ1-3; unclear D gene. Germline V gene sequence: CDR1 SGDLS, CDR2 YYNGEE. This CDR3 region has 12 residues. Trimming cost V 4 bases and J 4 bases, with 6 bases left between them. Written as DNA, the CDR3 is TGTGCCAGCAGCCCCGGGGGAAACACCATATATTTT. Translated: CASSPGGNTIYF.

Only a few counts were recorded for this clonotype. V usage is TRBV7-9 and J usage is TRBJ1-1; D may be TRBD1 (6 bases). The germline gives CDR1 SEHNR, CDR2 FQNEAQ (reference sequence). The CDR3 has 16 residues. With 3 bases removed from V and 1 base from J, the gap between germline ends came to 15 bases. CDR3 region: CASSFPRGARNTEAFF. DNA for the CDR3: TGTGCCAGCAGCTTTCCGAGGGGGGCGCGGAACACTGAAGCTTTCTTT. Looking up the rest from reference TRBV7-9 and TRBJ1-1 gives the full variable domain: DTGVSQNPRHKITKRGQNVTFRCDPISEHNRLYWYRQTLGQGPEFLTYFQNEAQLEKSRLLSDRFSAERPKGSFSTLEIQRTEQGDSAMYLCASSFPRGARNTEAFFGQGTRLTVV.

This clonotype was observed many times. The chain recombines TRBV4-1 with TRBJ1-6, with D tentatively TRBD1 (5 bases). This CDR3 has 13 residues. V gave up 3 bases and J gave up 6 bases, with 6 bases separating them. Germline CDR1 reads MGHRA; CDR2 reads YSYEKL. CDR3 in amino acids: CASSQGLNSPLHF. For the CDR3, the DNA is TGCGCCAGCAGCCAGGGACTTAATTCACCCCTCCACTTT.

This clonotype was seen only a few times. The chain links TRBV30 to TRBJ2-7; D assignment may be TRBD1 or TRBD2 (5 bases each). The V end was cut by 0 bases, the J end by 6 bases, with 12 bases between. This CDR3 spans 13 amino acids. CDR1 GTSNPN and CDR2 SVGIG come from the germline V gene (reference sequence). In DNA, the CDR3 is TGTGCCTGGAGTGTTGTGGGGGTGCGCGAGCAGTACTTC. Residues: CAWSVVGVREQYF.

By share, this clonotype counts as medium-sized. The chain employs TRBV6-1 and TRBJ1-5, with unresolved D. The germline V gene has CDR1 MNHNS and CDR2 SASEGT. This CDR3 is built from 15 residues. V lost 2 bases to trimming and J lost 0 bases, with 8 bases between them. The CDR3, as DNA: TGTGCCAGCAGTGAAATTAAGTCTAGCAATCAGCCCCAGCATTTT. Encoded protein: CASSEIKSSNQPQHF.